This is a list of T cell receptor beta chains from one sample in a study of blood T cell repertoires in COVID-19. TCRdb keeps only in-frame clones here, not all; method: immunoSEQ multiplex PCR. The sample holds 75,000 to 90,000 clones; around 90% are singletons and the top ten take about 6.7%. The sample was peripheral blood. The receptor source for this set is a man younger than 35 with COVID-19, enrolled during active disease. Each CDR3 is given with its conserved first and last residue. D genes are given only for firm matches. Size is stated for part of the rows, as once, few or many counts, or as a class when the clone is expanded.

NA	TRBJ1-6	TRBV30	14	TRBD1	CAWSVGRGNSPLHF	TGTGCCTGGAGTGTCGGCAGGGGGAATTCACCCCTCCACTTT
NA	TRBJ1-1	TRBV24-1	12	NA	CATSQQGNEAFF	TGTGCCACCAGTCAACAGGGTAATGAAGCTTTCTTT
NA	TRBJ2-3	TRBV5-1	15	TRBD2	CASSLASGGGNTQYF	TGCGCCAGCAGCTTGGCTAGCGGGGGAGGAAATACGCAGTATTTT
once	TRBJ1-4	TRBV4-3	15	TRBD1	CASTFSTGSGEKLFF	TGCGCCAGCACCTTTTCGACAGGGTCGGGTGAAAAACTGTTTTTT
NA	TRBJ1-2	TRBV6-2/TRBV6-3	13	NA	CASSYRLSYGYTF	TGTGCCAGCAGTTACCGACTGTCCTATGGCTACACCTTC
NA	TRBJ1-2	TRBV28	14	TRBD1	CASRYRDRVGGYTF	TGTGCCAGCAGATACCGGGACAGGGTCGGTGGCTACACCTTC
NA	TRBJ1-1	TRBV7-3	14	TRBD1	CASSKQTGDTEAFF	TGTGCCAGCAGCAAACAGACAGGGGACACTGAAGCTTTCTTT
NA	TRBJ2-2	TRBV18	16	TRBD1	CASSPSQGASTGELFF	TGTGCCAGCTCACCGTCTCAGGGGGCGAGTACCGGGGAGCTGTTTTTT
NA	TRBJ2-1	TRBV7-2	15	TRBD2	CASSRASGSPDEQFF	TGTGCCAGCAGCCGCGCTAGCGGGAGCCCTGACGAGCAGTTCTTC
NA	TRBJ2-1	TRBV12-3/TRBV12-4	13	NA	CASSFLDDGEQFF	TGTGCCAGCAGTTTCCTAGATGACGGCGAGCAGTTCTTC
NA	TRBJ1-2	TRBV15	15	NA	CATSRDKAANYGYTF	TGTGCCACCAGCAGAGATAAGGCGGCTAACTATGGCTACACCTTC
NA	TRBJ2-6	TRBV28	18	TRBD1	CASSHGTGGFSGANVLTF	TGTGCCAGCAGTCACGGGACAGGGGGCTTCTCTGGGGCCAACGTCCTGACTTTC
NA	TRBJ1-2	TRBV5-6	18	TRBD1	CASSLDCVVCGTVYGYTF	TGTGCCAGCAGCTTGGACTGCGTAGTTTGCGGGACAGTCTATGGCTACACCTTC
NA	TRBJ2-7	TRBV7-9	14	NA	CASSLAGGQGEQYF	TGTGCCAGCAGCTTAGCTGGGGGACAAGGGGAGCAGTACTTC
NA	TRBJ2-1	TRBV2	15	TRBD2	CASKPLTSGSNEQFF	TGTGCCAGCAAGCCCTTGACTAGCGGGAGCAATGAGCAGTTCTTC
NA	TRBJ1-5	TRBV24-1	14	NA	CATSEGGSNQPQHF	TGTGCCACCAGTGAGGGAGGTTCCAATCAGCCCCAGCATTTT
NA	TRBJ2-7	TRBV7-3	17	TRBD2	CASRYPRGLAGGIEQYF	TGTGCCAGCAGGTACCCCCGGGGGCTAGCGGGAGGGATCGAGCAGTACTTC
once	TRBJ1-2	TRBV5-1	14	NA	CASSLEGQNHGYTF	TGCGCCAGCAGCTTGGAGGGGCAAAACCATGGCTACACCTTC
NA	TRBJ2-7	TRBV7-9	14	NA	CASSLGGSPYEQYF	TGTGCCAGCAGCTTAGGTGGGAGTCCCTACGAGCAGTACTTC
NA	TRBJ2-1	TRBV6-6	14	TRBD1	CASSTLDRYNEQFF	TGTGCCAGCAGTACCCTGGACAGGTACAATGAGCAGTTCTTC
NA	TRBJ1-4	TRBV7-9	14	TRBD1	CASSSGQGGEKLLF	TGTGCCAGCAGCTCCGGACAGGGGGGCGAAAAACTGCTTTTT
NA	TRBJ2-5	TRBV4-1	15	TRBD1	CASSRTGTGEETQYF	TGCGCCAGCAGCCGTACCGGGACAGGGGAAGAGACCCAGTACTTC
once	TRBJ2-7	TRBV6-5	16	TRBD1	CASSLTGQARSYEQYF	TGTGCCAGCAGTTTAACGGGACAGGCCCGCTCCTACGAGCAGTACTTC
NA	TRBJ2-7	TRBV9	15	NA	CASSVAGSPSYEQYF	TGTGCCAGCAGCGTAGCAGGCAGCCCCTCCTACGAGCAGTACTTC
NA	TRBJ2-1	TRBV4-3	18	TRBD2	CASSQVWTGGPAYNEQFF	TGCGCCAGCAGCCAAGTATGGACGGGAGGGCCTGCCTACAATGAGCAGTTCTTC
NA	TRBJ2-3	TRBV24-1	15	NA	CATSDVQSHTDTQYF	TGTGCCACCAGTGATGTTCAGTCCCACACAGATACGCAGTATTTT
NA	TRBJ2-3	TRBV11-2	16	NA	CASSSWRGEDLDTQYF	TGTGCCAGCAGCTCATGGCGGGGAGAGGATTTGGATACGCAGTATTTT
NA	TRBJ2-3	TRBV7-2	15	TRBD2	CASSLLGSGTDTQYF	TGTGCCAGCAGCTTGTTGGGTAGCGGGACAGATACGCAGTATTTT
NA	TRBJ1-1	TRBV12-3/TRBV12-4	13	NA	CASSLARDTEAFF	TGTGCCAGCAGTTTAGCGCGGGACACTGAAGCTTTCTTT
NA	TRBJ2-7	TRBV7-2	14	TRBD2	CASSLRLAGYEQYF	TGTGCCAGCAGCTTAAGACTAGCGGGATACGAGCAGTACTTC
NA	TRBJ2-7	TRBV6-2/TRBV6-3	16	TRBD2	CASSHHLAGGRYEQYF	TGTGCCAGCAGTCACCACTTAGCGGGAGGCAGGTACGAGCAGTACTTC
NA	TRBJ1-2	TRBV7-2	19	TRBD1	CASSLIYPGQRSRGYGYTF	TGTGCCAGCAGCCTTATTTACCCGGGACAGCGAAGTCGCGGCTATGGCTACACCTTC
once	TRBJ2-3	TRBV30	15	TRBD2	CAWNGASGIIDTQYF	TGTGCCTGGAACGGGGCTAGCGGGATCATAGATACGCAGTATTTT
NA	TRBJ1-1	TRBV28	14	NA	CASSSGSGEGEAFF	TGTGCCAGCAGTTCCGGGAGTGGGGAGGGTGAAGCTTTCTTT
NA	TRBJ2-7	TRBV5-8	16	TRBD2	CASSSGLAGGHYEQYF	TGTGCCAGCAGCTCGGGACTAGCGGGAGGACACTACGAGCAGTACTTC
NA	TRBJ2-7	TRBV28	16	NA	CASSFGGSVFSYEQYF	TGTGCCAGCAGTTTTGGGGGGAGTGTTTTCTCCTACGAGCAGTACTTC
NA	TRBJ2-1	TRBV5-1	15	NA	CASSLGQGLYNEQFF	TGCGCCAGCAGCTTGGGCCAGGGGCTTTACAATGAGCAGTTCTTC
NA	TRBJ1-6	TRBV6-1	13	NA	CASSELGDSPLHF	TGTGCCAGCAGTGAACTAGGGGATTCACCCCTCCACTTT
NA	TRBJ2-7	TRBV27	16	TRBD1	CASSFTRGQFAYEQYF	TGTGCCAGCAGTTTCACCAGGGGGCAGTTCGCCTACGAGCAGTACTTC
many	TRBJ2-7	TRBV4-1	15	NA	CASSHAGQSKPGQYF	TGCGCCAGCAGCCATGCGGGACAGTCCAAACCGGGGCAGTACTTC
once	TRBJ1-3	TRBV9	14	TRBD1	CASSSTGSGNTIYF	TGTGCCAGCAGCTCGACAGGGTCTGGAAACACCATATATTTT
once	TRBJ2-5	TRBV24-1	17	TRBD2	CATSDPTSGRREETQYF	TGTGCCACCAGTGATCCTACTAGCGGGAGGAGGGAGGAGACCCAGTACTTC
NA	TRBJ2-5	TRBV27	16	TRBD1	CASKGPGTGSRETQYF	TGTGCCAGCAAAGGACCGGGGACAGGAAGTCGAGAGACCCAGTACTTC
NA	TRBJ2-2	TRBV3-1/TRBV3-2	16	NA	CASSQIRSTNTGELFF	TGTGCCAGCAGCCAAATCCGGTCAACGAACACCGGGGAGCTGTTTTTT
NA	TRBJ1-6	TRBV7-9	14	NA	CASSLSGYNSPLHF	TGTGCCAGCAGCTTATCAGGGTATAATTCACCCCTCCACTTT
NA	TRBJ1-2	TRBV24-1	15	NA	CATSEGRGIAPGYTF	TGTGCCACCAGTGAGGGGAGGGGGATTGCTCCCGGCTACACCTTC
NA	TRBJ2-1	TRBV4-1	12	TRBD1	CASSAQGAEQFF	TGCGCCAGCAGCGCACAGGGGGCGGAACAGTTCTTC
NA	TRBJ2-3	TRBV7-8	16	TRBD2	CASSQRASGRTDTQYF	TGTGCCAGCAGCCAGCGGGCTAGCGGGAGGACAGATACGCAGTATTTT
NA	TRBJ2-2	TRBV30	19	TRBD2	CAWSPMQTLAGGWTGELFF	TGTGCCTGGAGTCCTATGCAGACGCTAGCGGGAGGATGGACCGGGGAGCTGTTTTTT
NA	TRBJ2-5	TRBV9	14	NA	CASSAYRVGETQYF	TGTGCCAGCAGCGCCTACAGGGTTGGCGAGACCCAGTACTTC
once	TRBJ2-2	TRBV12-3/TRBV12-4	12	NA	CASSQNTGELFF	TGTGCCAGCAGCCAAAACACCGGGGAGCTGTTTTTT
once	TRBJ2-7	TRBV27	13	NA	CASSLSYSYEQYF	TGTGCCAGCAGTTTATCATACTCCTACGAGCAGTACTTC
NA	TRBJ2-2	TRBV5-6	12	NA	CASSGGPPELFF	TGTGCCAGCAGCGGTGGGCCCCCTGAGCTGTTTTTT
NA	TRBJ1-2	TRBV24-1	14	TRBD1	CATSDAGQGYGYTF	TGTGCCACCAGTGACGCGGGACAGGGCTATGGCTACACCTTC
NA	TRBJ1-2	TRBV5-5	14	NA	CASSPGHSDYGYTF	TGTGCCAGCAGCCCAGGACATTCAGACTATGGCTACACCTTC
NA	TRBJ2-1	TRBV7-8	15	NA	CASSLAHNPNNEQFF	TGTGCCAGCAGCTTAGCTCACAACCCGAACAATGAGCAGTTCTTC
NA	TRBJ1-4	TRBV28	14	TRBD1	CASSSGTVDEKLFF	TGTGCCAGCAGCTCCGGGACAGTGGATGAAAAACTGTTTTTT
once	TRBJ2-1	TRBV4-2	18	TRBD2	CASSRPSLAGSSYNEQFF	TGTGCCAGCAGCCGTCCCTCTTTAGCGGGGAGCTCCTACAATGAGCAGTTCTTC
NA	TRBJ2-7	TRBV27	15	TRBD1	CASSLLGYRGYEQYF	TGTGCCAGCAGTTTATTAGGATACAGGGGCTACGAGCAGTACTTC